This record concerns one TCR beta chain sequence. Its specificity is unknown. These data come from a study of vaccination effects on CD4 cells after COVID-19. Study-level points and caveats: Substantial clonal contraction characterized both infection- and vaccine-induced clones late after vaccination.

V was trimmed by 3 bases and J by 5 bases, leaving 9 bases between them. The germline CDR1 and CDR2 sequences are LNHDA and SQIVND (reference sequence). The CDR3 is made up of 13 amino acids. Method: immunoSEQ multiplex PCR; TCRdb's copy keeps in-frame clones and lacks some. The sample carries under 80,000 clones, around four fifths recorded once. Prior to sequencing, the ViraFEST assay stimulated PBMC with viral peptide pools, which expanded the antigen-specific CD4+ T cells. A roughly 10-day culture period preceded the isolation of CD4+ T cells. This sequence was found in a human donor who received a COVID-19 vaccine. Sequencing used CD4+ T cells from PBMCs cultured with HCoV-229E spike peptides, obtained before COVID-19 vaccination. The chain uses TRBV19 and TRBJ2-3; D gene uncertain. The CDR3 reads CASSIPLGDTQYF. The DNA for the CDR3 is TGTGCCAGTAGTATTCCCCTGGGAGATACGCAGTATTTT.